This TCR beta chain was recovered during a study of shared clonotypes between healthy human individuals. Broader study findings: Even with large depth, rarefaction showed that sorted-subset sequencing was incomplete.

Evenly divided among several immunoSEQ plates was the genomic DNA of each subset. Sequencing used immunoSEQ multiplex PCR; TCRdb keeps in-frame clones, though not all of them. The repertoire consists of some 2 million clones, with about 94% occurring once and the leading ten covering more than 0.95%. Terminally differentiated effector memory CD45RA+ cells were left out of the naive CD8 fraction, which was CD45RO-negative and positively selected for CCR7. A remark on this clone: Its target is not known.

Germline CDR1 is SGDLS and CDR2 is YYNGEE. The CDR3 covers 16 residues. The V and J ends lost 4 bases and 4 bases, in that order; junction bases with no gene match: 10. The rearrangement links TRBV9 to TRBJ2-1, with TRBD2 matching over 8 bases. The source of this sequence is a man aged 18-30 years in good health. Material: naive CD8+ T cells sorted from blood. CDR3 in DNA: TGTGCCAGCAGCCCCTTCAGCGGGGGCCAATACAATGAGCAGTTCTTC. Its translation is CASSPFSGGQYNEQFF.